These 9 T cell receptor beta chains were all obtained from the same sample, sequenced in a study of OX40 agonist ivuxolimab in advanced cancers. Here immunoSEQ multiplex PCR was the method, and the copy in TCRdb shows in-frame clones only, minus some. The sample gives tens of thousands of clones, 88% of which show up once; roughly 13% is in the top ten. The sequences come from CD4+ or CD8+ T cells sorted from blood, collected in a trial of the OX40 agonist ivuxolimab. The receptor set was obtained from an adult with an advanced solid tumor such as melanoma, head and neck, liver or kidney cancer.

The chain has TRBV7-9 and TRBJ2-2; 9 bases are a match to TRBD2. Per germline, CDR1 SEHNR and CDR2 FQNEAQ (reference sequence). V was clipped by 5 bases and J by 3 bases; unmatched bases: 7. This CDR3 comprises 16 residues. CDR3 protein: CASSPQGTSYTGELFF. CDR3 in DNA: TGTGCCAGCAGCCCTCAGGGGACTAGCTACACCGGGGAGCTGTTTTTT. The full variable domain, its missing parts supplied by reference TRBV7-9 and TRBJ2-2, is DTGVSQNPRHKITKRGQNVTFRCDPISEHNRLYWYRQTLGQGPEFLTYFQNEAQLEKSRLLSDRFSAERPKGSFSTLEIQRTEQGDSAMYLCASSPQGTSYTGELFFGEGSRLTVL.

The chain couples TRBV11-3 to TRBJ1-1; 7 nucleotides align to TRBD1. Trimming at V came to 5 bases and at J to 8 bases, leaving 5 bases not matched to a gene. This CDR3 has 12 residues. Germline loops: CDR1 SGHNT, CDR2 YENEEA. The CDR3 here is CASSSRTGEAFF. As DNA, the CDR3 is TGTGCCAGCAGCAGCCGGACAGGAGAAGCTTTCTTT.

Only a few counts were recorded for this clone. The gene calls are TRBV5-6 and TRBJ2-2; 7 positions agree with TRBD1. V was pared by 4 bases and J by 4 bases, with 4 bases of the junction left unmatched. The CDR3 spans 14 residues. Germline V gene data show CDR1 as SGHDT and CDR2 as YYEEEE. CDR3 sequence (DNA): TGTGCCAGCAGCCCGACAGGGTCCACCGGGGAGCTGTTTTTT. This translates into CASSPTGSTGELFF.

The genes are TRBV14 and TRBJ2-4; 8 nucleotides match TRBD2. The CDR3 runs to 14 residues. CDR1 is SGHDN, CDR2 FVKESK, per germline. V gave up 3 bases and J gave up 6 bases; unmatched junction bases: 4. The CDR3 DNA follows: TGTGCCAGCAGCCATTCCGCGGGAGGAAACATTCAGTACTTC. Its protein is CASSHSAGGNIQYF. Filled out from reference TRBV14 and TRBJ2-4, the complete variable domain reads EAGVTQFPSHSVIEKGQTVTLRCDPISGHDNLYWYRRVMGKEIKFLLHFVKESKQDESGMPNNRFLAERTGGTYSTLKVQPAELEDSGVYFCASSHSAGGNIQYFGAGTRLSVL.

This sequence joins TRBV6-5 and TRBJ2-7, with 8 bases that match TRBD2. The CDR3 loop spans 14 amino acids. The germline CDR1 and CDR2 sequences are MNHEY and SVGAGI. The ends lost 4 bases at V and 0 bases at J; junction bases unmatched: 2. The CDR3 DNA reads as TGTGCCAGCAGTTTACTAGCGGCCTCCTACGAGCAGTACTTC. Amino acid sequence: CASSLLAASYEQYF.

The V call is TRBV29-1, the J call TRBJ2-1, with 8 bases aligning to TRBD2. With V trimmed by 7 bases and J by 1 base, 6 bases remained unmatched. CDR3 length: 14 residues. CDR1 and CDR2 (germline): SQVTM, ANQGSEA. This chain's CDR3 is CSGEAGVSYNEQFF. As DNA, the CDR3 is TGCAGCGGGGAAGCGGGGGTATCCTACAATGAGCAGTTCTTC.

This clone was seen only a few times. V gene TRBV9 combines with J gene TRBJ1-1; possible D gene TRBD1, 5 bases. V was shortened by 2 bases and J by 3 bases, with 11 bases between the two germline ends. This CDR3 is built from 14 residues. CDR1 and CDR2 (germline): SGDLS, YYNGEE. This chain's CDR3 is CASSVTDWHTEAFF. CDR3 coding DNA: TGTGCCAGCAGCGTGACAGACTGGCACACTGAAGCTTTCTTT.

This rearrangement joins TRBV13 to TRBJ2-5, with D perhaps TRBD2 (5 bases). Germline CDR1 is PRHDT and CDR2 is FYEKMQ (reference sequence). The CDR3 runs 17 residues. Trimming cost V 5 bases and J 5 bases, with 24 bases left between them. The CDR3 DNA follows: TGTGCCAGCAGCCAAGAAGGTGGGCCGAGGGCGCTTGAGACCCAGTACTTC. Residues: CASSQEGGPRALETQYF.

This chain connects TRBV6-6 to TRBJ1-2, with 7 positions matching TRBD1. Losses at the gene ends were 5 bases for V and 1 base for J; bases not matched to a gene: 4. This CDR3 spans 14 amino acids. The germline V gene encodes CDR1 MNHNY and CDR2 SVGAGI (reference sequence). In nucleotides, the CDR3 is TGTGCCAGCAGTCCCGGGACAGTTAACTATGGCTACACCTTC. It encodes CASSPGTVNYGYTF.